These 19 T cell receptor beta chains originate from one sample sequenced in a study of shared clonotypes between healthy human individuals. Data came from immunoSEQ multiplex PCR; TCRdb stores just in-frame clones and leaves some out. The repertoire includes around 1.9 million clones, about 93% of them detected once, and around 1.7% sits in the top ten. Naive CD8 isolation took CD45RO-negative cells positively selected for CCR7 and excluded terminally differentiated effector memory CD45RA+ cells. Sequencing was done on a sample of naive CD8+ T cells from PBMCs. The receptors stem from a man aged 18 to 29 in good health. Some clones in this sample may be carry-over from other donors' samples.

This rearrangement joins TRBV11-2 to TRBJ2-1; D remains unclear. V was clipped by 6 bases and J by 4 bases, with 1 base between them. The CDR3 covers 10 residues. Germline V gives CDR1 SGHAT, CDR2 FQNNGV. For the CDR3, the DNA is TGTGCCAGCAGGTACAATGAGCAGTTCTTC. This sequence encodes CASRYNEQFF. Full variable domain (outside the CDR3, taken from reference TRBV11-2 and TRBJ2-1): EAGVAQSPRYKIIEKRQSVAFWCNPISGHATLYWYQQILGQGPKLLIQFQNNGVVDDSQLPKDRFSAERLKGVDSTLKIQPAKLEDSAVYLCASRYNEQFFGPGTRLTVL.

This chain links TRBV9 with TRBJ1-3; D is undetermined. The CDR3 is 15 residues long. Trimming removed 4 bases from V and 0 bases from J, with 11 bases in between. CDR1 and CDR2 (germline): SGDLS, YYNGEE. Here the CDR3 reads CASSPRPVSGNTIYF. The CDR3 region has the DNA TGTGCCAGCAGCCCCCGACCGGTCTCTGGAAACACCATATATTTT.

V and J are TRBV7-9 and TRBJ2-1, with 11 bases matching TRBD2. Losses at the gene ends were 1 base for V and 4 bases for J; bases not matched to a gene: 12. The CDR3 is 19 residues long. Looked up from germline, CDR1 is SEHNR and CDR2 is FQNEAQ (reference sequence). The CDR3 sequence: CASSLVGSGRASLYNEQFF. CDR3 sequence (DNA): TGTGCCAGCAGCTTAGTGGGTAGCGGGAGGGCGTCCCTATACAATGAGCAGTTCTTC.

The rearrangement links TRBV4-3 to TRBJ2-1; 10 bases agree with TRBD2. There are 15 residues in the CDR3. The V gene's germline CDR1 is LGHNA and CDR2 YSLEER. Losses at the gene ends were 2 bases for V and 10 bases for J; bases not matched to a gene: 8. DNA for the CDR3: TGCGCCAGCAGCCAATCAAGGACTAGCGGAGGGGAGCAGTTCTTC. It is translated as CASSQSRTSGGEQFF.

V and J are TRBV7-9 and TRBJ2-3; 7 positions agree with TRBD1. After removal of 1 base from V and 6 bases from J, the junction contained 7 bases not matched to a gene. The CDR3 has 15 amino acids. Germline CDR1 SEHNR, CDR2 FQNEAQ (reference sequence). CDR3 sequence (DNA): TGTGCCAGCAGCTTAGGGACGACAGGGCTGGATACGCAGTATTTT. Its protein is CASSLGTTGLDTQYF.

The chain links TRBV19 to TRBJ2-7; D tentatively fits TRBD1 or TRBD2 (6 bases each). Germline CDR1 is LNHDA and CDR2 is SQIVND (reference sequence). The CDR3 is 13 residues long. Trimming pared 11 bases from V and 2 bases from J, leaving 16 bases between. The CDR3 DNA reads TGTGCCCACGCGGGACAAGGTCCCTACGAGCAGTACTTC. This encodes CAHAGQGPYEQYF.

The chain carries TRBV14 and TRBJ1-4, with 7 bases lining up with TRBD1. The CDR3 runs to 14 residues. CDR1 is SGHDN and CDR2 is FVKESK in the germline V gene. Trimming cost V 2 bases and J 7 bases; bases outside gene matches: 4. The CDR3 DNA follows: TGTGCCAGCAGCCAACGACAGGGCATTGAAAAACTGTTTTTT. Translation gives CASSQRQGIEKLFF. Drawing the rest from reference TRBV14 and TRBJ1-4, the complete variable domain is EAGVTQFPSHSVIEKGQTVTLRCDPISGHDNLYWYRRVMGKEIKFLLHFVKESKQDESGMPNNRFLAERTGGTYSTLKVQPAELEDSGVYFCASSQRQGIEKLFFGSGTQLSVL.

The V and J genes are TRBV7-9 and TRBJ1-4; TRBD1 might be the D (6 bases). Germline loops: CDR1 SEHNR, CDR2 FQNEAQ (reference sequence). V lost 0 bases and J 10 bases, leaving 21 bases between the germline ends. The CDR3 covers 17 residues. CDR3 residues: CASSLAQGRGLFGKLFF. CDR3 nucleotides: TGTGCCAGCAGCTTAGCGCAGGGCAGGGGACTATTCGGAAAACTGTTTTTT.

In regard to this clone: The same CDR3 can be traced to other DNA sequences in this sample. This rearrangement joins TRBV27 to TRBJ2-7, with 8 bases lining up with TRBD1. This CDR3 spans 13 amino acids. The germline gives CDR1 MNHEY, CDR2 SMNVEV (reference sequence). Trimming cost V 5 bases and J 4 bases; bases outside gene matches: 4. CDR3 in DNA: TGTGCCAGCAGTCCCAGGACAGGGTACGAGCAGTACTTC. Its translation: CASSPRTGYEQYF.

The chain is built from TRBV4-1 and TRBJ2-7; either TRBD1 or TRBD2 may supply D (5 bases each). V lost 4 bases, J lost 2 bases, and 27 bases lay in between. Germline CDR1 is MGHRA and CDR2 is YSYEKL. The CDR3 spans 19 residues. The CDR3 region is CASSPRSLGELSIAYEQYF. The CDR3 nucleotides read TGCGCCAGCAGCCCCCGGTCTTTGGGGGAGTTGTCTATAGCCTACGAGCAGTACTTC.

V usage is TRBV27 and J usage is TRBJ2-3; D is possibly TRBD1 (5 bases). The CDR3 totals 13 residues. Germline CDR1 is MNHEY and CDR2 is SMNVEV (reference sequence). Trimming pared 2 bases from V and 12 bases from J, leaving 15 bases between. In nucleotides, the CDR3 is TGTGCCAGCAGTTTAGCAGGGAATCCGACCCAGTATTTT. Translation: CASSLAGNPTQYF.

The chain joins TRBV27 to TRBJ2-7; D is unclear. Trimming pared 7 bases from V and 1 base from J, leaving 11 bases between. Germline assignment: CDR1 MNHEY and CDR2 SMNVEV (reference sequence). The CDR3 consists of 13 residues. The CDR3 coding sequence is TGTGCCAGCACCTCCCCTGGGTCCTACGAGCAGTACTTC. Amino acids: CASTSPGSYEQYF.

The chain couples TRBV7-8 to TRBJ2-7; 10 bases fit TRBD1. V shed 2 bases, J shed 2 bases, and the junction held 6 bases outside the gene matches. The CDR3 runs to 16 residues. The germline CDR1 and CDR2 sequences are SGHVS and FQNEAQ. Here the CDR3 reads CASSLSTGTGAYEQYF. Here the CDR3 DNA reads TGTGCCAGCAGCTTATCTACCGGGACAGGGGCCTACGAGCAGTACTTC.

This clone was detected only once. The gene calls are TRBV27 and TRBJ2-1; no firm D call. Trimming stripped 8 bases from V and 10 bases from J, with 24 bases between. The CDR3 sequence is 15 residues long. Germline CDR1 is MNHEY and CDR2 is SMNVEV (reference sequence). The CDR3 nucleotides read TGTGCCAGCGGTACCCTGGGCACTATATTGATGGAGCAGTTCTTC. Residues: CASGTLGTILMEQFF.

This clone is a singleton in its sample. The rearrangement uses TRBV7-9 and TRBJ2-7; maybe TRBD1 (5 bases). The germline V and J ends were trimmed by 4 bases and 5 bases, with 12 bases remaining between them. Germline loops: CDR1 SEHNR, CDR2 FQNEAQ (reference sequence). The CDR3 has 13 residues. For the CDR3, the DNA is TGTGCCAGCAGCTACGCAGGGTTCCACGAGCAGTACTTC. Translated: CASSYAGFHEQYF. The full variable domain, completed using reference TRBV7-9 and TRBJ2-7, is DTGVSQNPRHKITKRGQNVTFRCDPISEHNRLYWYRQTLGQGPEFLTYFQNEAQLEKSRLLSDRFSAERPKGSFSTLEIQRTEQGDSAMYLCASSYAGFHEQYFGPGTRLTVT.

This chain connects TRBV5-4 to TRBJ2-7, with 11 positions matching TRBD1. CDR1 and CDR2 (germline): SGHNT, YYREEE (reference sequence). V lost 3 bases and J lost 9; bases outside the gene matches: 11. CDR3 length: 15 residues. The CDR3 DNA is TGTGCCAGCAGCTCCGTCCCGGGACAGGGGGATGGGCAGTACTTC. This gives the protein CASSSVPGQGDGQYF.

The V and J genes are TRBV4-3 and TRBJ2-7; D ambiguous. The CDR3 is 15 amino acids. V shed 0 bases and J shed 3 bases, with 12 bases lying between them. Germline CDR1 is LGHNA and CDR2 is YSLEER. CDR3 sequence reads: CASSQEGVPFYEQYF. CDR3 coding DNA: TGCGCCAGCAGCCAAGAAGGCGTTCCTTTCTACGAGCAGTACTTC.

J is TRBJ2-7 and V is TRBV29-1, with D perhaps assigned TRBD1 or TRBD2 (5 bases each). Germline CDR1 and CDR2: SQVTM and ANQGSEA. The CDR3 extends over 11 amino acids. DNA for the CDR3: TGCAGGGCGGGCGACAGCTACGAGCAGTACTTC. Amino acid sequence: CRAGDSYEQYF.

This chain links TRBV11-3 with TRBJ2-3, with 10 bases fitting TRBD2. Germline CDR1 is SGHNT and CDR2 is YENEEA. V shed 1 base, J shed 3 bases, and the junction held 7 bases outside the gene matches. This CDR3 is built from 17 residues. The CDR3 DNA sequence: TGTGCCAGCAGCTTAGCGGCTAGCGGGAGCCCTACAGATACGCAGTATTTT. It encodes CASSLAASGSPTDTQYF.